This TCR beta chain was captured by sequencing in a study of T cells in Graves' hyperthyroidism and ophthalmopathy. RNA transcripts were the template for amplifying TCR beta CDR3 regions. HTBI primers were used for first-round RT-PCR of the TCR CDR3. TCRdb fed the multiplex PCR reads into MiXCR, producing one record per CDR3 protein. The sample lists a few hundred thousand distinct CDR3 sequences; about a sixth were seen once. There are many counts of this clonotype. The source material was blood. The sequence was collected from a woman aged 45-65 years with Graves' hyperthyroidism.

The CDR3 reads CASSLSGRIDTQYF. CDR3 nucleotide sequence: TGTGCCAGCAGTTTAAGCGGGAGGATAGATACGCAGTATTTT. This chain joins TRBV12-3 or TRBV12-4 and TRBJ2-3; 9 bases align to TRBD2. The CDR3 length is 14 residues. V lost 2 bases, J lost 5 bases, and 2 bases stayed unmatched.